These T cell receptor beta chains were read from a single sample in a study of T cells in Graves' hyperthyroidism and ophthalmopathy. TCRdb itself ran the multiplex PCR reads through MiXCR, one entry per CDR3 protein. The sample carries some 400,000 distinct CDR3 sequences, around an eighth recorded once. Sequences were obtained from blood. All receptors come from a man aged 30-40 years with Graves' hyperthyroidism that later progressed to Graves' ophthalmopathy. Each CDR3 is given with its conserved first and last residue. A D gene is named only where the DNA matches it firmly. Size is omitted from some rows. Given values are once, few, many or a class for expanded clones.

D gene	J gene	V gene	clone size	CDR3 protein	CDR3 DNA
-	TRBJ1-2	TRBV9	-	CASSVVPGRDYGYTF	TGTGCCAGCAGCGTAGTCCCTGGGAGGGACTATGGCTACACCTTC
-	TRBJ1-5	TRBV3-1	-	CASSHSGDYRPQHF	TGTGCCAGCAGCCACTCCGGAGACTACCGGCCCCAGCATTTT
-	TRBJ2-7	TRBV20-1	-	CSATRRSHSYEQYF	TGCAGTGCCACGCGCAGATCTCATTCCTACGAGCAGTACTTC
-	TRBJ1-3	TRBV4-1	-	CASSQDSGPNSGNTIYF	TGCGCCAGCAGCCAAGATTCAGGACCCAACTCTGGAAACACCATATATTTT
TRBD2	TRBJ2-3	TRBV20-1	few	CSARIAGGTDTQYF	TGCAGTGCTAGGATAGCGGGGGGCACAGATACGCAGTATTTT
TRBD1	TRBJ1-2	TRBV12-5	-	CASGLTGGHTNYGYTF	TGTGCTAGTGGTTTGACAGGGGGTCACACTAACTATGGCTACACCTTC
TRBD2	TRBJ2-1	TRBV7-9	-	CASSLAPGGLNEQFF	TGTGCCAGCAGCTTAGCGCCGGGGGGACTCAATGAGCAGTTCTTC
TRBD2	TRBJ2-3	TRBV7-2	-	CASSPLGTSGVTDTQYF	TGTGCCAGCAGCCCTCTTGGGACTAGCGGGGTGACAGATACGCAGTATTTT
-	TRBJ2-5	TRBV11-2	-	CASSPPMDNQETQYF	TGTGCCAGCAGCCCACCTATGGACAACCAAGAGACCCAGTACTTC
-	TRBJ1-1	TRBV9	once	CASGPTAGDTEAFF	TGTGCCAGCGGCCCAACAGCCGGGGACACTGAAGCTTTCTTT
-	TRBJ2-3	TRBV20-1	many	CSAFPPATQVDTQYF	TGCAGTGCTTTCCCCCCCGCAACCCAGGTAGATACGCAGTATTTT
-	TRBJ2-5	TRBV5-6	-	CASSLGTRKYF	TGTGCCAGCAGCCTTGGGACACGAAAGTACTTC
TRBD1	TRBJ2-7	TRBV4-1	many	CASSRGTGDSDEQYF	TGCGCCAGCAGCCGGGGGACAGGGGATTCTGACGAGCAGTACTTC
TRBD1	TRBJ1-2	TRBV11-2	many	CASSWRDRGTGYTF	TGTGCCAGCAGCTGGAGGGACAGGGGTACTGGCTACACCTTC
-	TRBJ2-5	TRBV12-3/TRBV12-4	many	CASSSAGTQYF	TGTGCCAGCAGTTCCGCAGGGACCCAGTACTTC
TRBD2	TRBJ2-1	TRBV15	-	CATSRDSLAGYNEQFF	TGTGCCACCAGCAGAGATTCGCTAGCGGGGTACAATGAGCAGTTCTTC
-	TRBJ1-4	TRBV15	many	CATSRGQAATNEKLFF	TGTGCCACCAGCAGAGGACAGGCTGCAACTAATGAAAAACTGTTTTTT
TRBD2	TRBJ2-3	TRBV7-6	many	CASRKGTSGTSTDTQYF	TGTGCCAGCAGGAAAGGTACTAGCGGTACTAGCACAGATACGCAGTATTTT
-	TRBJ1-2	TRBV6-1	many	CASSERAGGYTF	TGTGCCAGCAGTGAAAGGGCGGGGGGCTACACCTTC
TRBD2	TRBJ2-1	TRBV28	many	CASRLPGLARNEQFF	TGTGCCAGCAGGCTCCCGGGACTAGCGAGAAATGAGCAGTTCTTC
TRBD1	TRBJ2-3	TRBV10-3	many	CAISELGQDTDTQYF	TGTGCCATCAGTGAGTTGGGACAGGACACAGATACGCAGTATTTT
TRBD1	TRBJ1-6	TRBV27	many	CASKTGESPLHF	TGTGCCAGCAAAACAGGGGAGTCACCCCTCCACTTT
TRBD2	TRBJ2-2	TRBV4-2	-	CASSRLAGDTGELFF	TGTGCCAGCAGCCGACTAGCGGGGGACACCGGGGAGCTGTTTTTT
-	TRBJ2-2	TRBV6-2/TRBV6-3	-	CAKSWGTSNTGELFF	TGCGCCAAAAGCTGGGGGACATCGAACACCGGGGAGCTGTTTTTT
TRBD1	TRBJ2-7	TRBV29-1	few	CSVLPGQGSYEQYF	TGCAGCGTGCTCCCGGGACAGGGCTCCTACGAGCAGTACTTC
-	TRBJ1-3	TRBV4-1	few	CASSQAGISGNTIYF	TGCGCCAGCAGCCAAGCAGGTATCTCTGGAAACACCATATATTTT
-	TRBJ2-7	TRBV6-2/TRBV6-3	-	CASSYLQGISYEQYF	TGTGCCAGCAGTTACTTACAGGGAATCTCCTACGAGCAGTACTTC
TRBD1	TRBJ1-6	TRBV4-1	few	CASSPFRDSNSPLHF	TGCGCCAGCAGCCCCTTCCGGGACAGCAATTCACCCCTCCACTTT
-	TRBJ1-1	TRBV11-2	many	CASSLDQRNTEAFF	TGTGCCAGCAGCTTAGACCAGAGGAACACTGAAGCTTTCTTT
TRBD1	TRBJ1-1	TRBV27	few	CASKKGQGFPGTEAFF	TGTGCCAGCAAGAAGGGACAGGGCTTTCCGGGCACTGAAGCTTTCTTT
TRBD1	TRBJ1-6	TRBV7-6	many	CASSTRPRGATGTFYNSPLHF	TGTGCCAGCAGCACCCGCCCCAGGGGGGCTACAGGGACGTTTTATAATTCACCCCTCCACTTT
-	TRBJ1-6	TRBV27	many	CASSFTLNSPLHF	TGTGCCAGCAGTTTTACCCTTAATTCACCCCTCCACTTT
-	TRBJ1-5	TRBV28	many	CASRPKQVYSNQPQHF	TGTGCCAGCAGACCGAAACAGGTGTATAGCAATCAGCCCCAGCATTTT
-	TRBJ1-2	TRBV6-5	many	CASSYYRDTNYTF	TGTGCCAGCAGTTACTACCGGGACACCAACTACACCTTC
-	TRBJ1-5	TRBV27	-	CASRSGVSNQPQHF	TGTGCCAGCAGGTCGGGGGTAAGCAATCAGCCCCAGCATTTT
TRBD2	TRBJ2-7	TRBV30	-	CAWSVWGGNEQYF	TGTGCCTGGAGTGTATGGGGAGGGAACGAGCAGTACTTC